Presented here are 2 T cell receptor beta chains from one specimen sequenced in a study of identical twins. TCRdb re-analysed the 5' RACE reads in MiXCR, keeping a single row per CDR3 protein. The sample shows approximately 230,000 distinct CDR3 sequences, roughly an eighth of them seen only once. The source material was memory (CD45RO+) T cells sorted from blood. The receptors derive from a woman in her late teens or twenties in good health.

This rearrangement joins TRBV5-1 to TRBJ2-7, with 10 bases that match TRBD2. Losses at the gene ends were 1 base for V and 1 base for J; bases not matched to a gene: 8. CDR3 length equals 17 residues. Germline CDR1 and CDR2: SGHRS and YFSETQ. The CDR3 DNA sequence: TGCGCCAGCAGCTTGACGCTAGCGGGAGCCTTTTCCTACGAGCAGTACTTC. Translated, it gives CASSLTLAGAFSYEQYF.

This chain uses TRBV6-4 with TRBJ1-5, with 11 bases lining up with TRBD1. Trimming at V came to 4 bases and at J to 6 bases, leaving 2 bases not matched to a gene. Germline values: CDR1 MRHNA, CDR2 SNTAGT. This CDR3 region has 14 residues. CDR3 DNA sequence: TGTGCCAGCAGTGCCGGGACAGGGGGTCAGCCCCAGCATTTT. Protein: CASSAGTGGQPQHF.